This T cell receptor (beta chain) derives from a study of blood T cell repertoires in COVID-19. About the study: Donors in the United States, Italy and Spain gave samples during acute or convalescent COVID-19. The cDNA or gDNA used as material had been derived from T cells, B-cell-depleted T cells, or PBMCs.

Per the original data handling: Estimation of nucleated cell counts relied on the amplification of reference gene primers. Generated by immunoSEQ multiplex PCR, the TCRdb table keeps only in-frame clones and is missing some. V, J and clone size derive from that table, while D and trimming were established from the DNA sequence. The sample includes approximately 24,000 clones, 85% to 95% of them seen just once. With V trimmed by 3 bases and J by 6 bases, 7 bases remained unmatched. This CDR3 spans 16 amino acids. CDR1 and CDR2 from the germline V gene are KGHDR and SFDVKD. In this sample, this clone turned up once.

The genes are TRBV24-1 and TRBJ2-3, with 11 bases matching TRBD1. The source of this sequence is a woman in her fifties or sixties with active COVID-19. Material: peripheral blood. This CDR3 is CATSDPGTGGFDTQYF. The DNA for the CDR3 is TGTGCCACCAGTGATCCTGGGACAGGGGGTTTTGATACGCAGTATTTT.